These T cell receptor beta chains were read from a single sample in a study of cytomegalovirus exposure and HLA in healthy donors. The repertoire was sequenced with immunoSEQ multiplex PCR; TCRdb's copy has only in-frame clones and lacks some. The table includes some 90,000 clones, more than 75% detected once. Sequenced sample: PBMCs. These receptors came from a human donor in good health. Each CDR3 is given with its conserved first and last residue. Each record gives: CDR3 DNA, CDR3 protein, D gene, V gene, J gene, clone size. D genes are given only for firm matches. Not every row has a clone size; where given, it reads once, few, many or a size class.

CDR3 DNA: TGTGCCAGCAGTTCAGGGTCCAACTCCTACGAGCAGTACTTC
CDR3 protein: CASSSGSNSYEQYF
D gene: -
V gene: TRBV28
J gene: TRBJ2-7
clone size: -

CDR3 DNA: TGTGCCAGCGGACTCCGAGGTGAAGAGACCCAGTACTTC
CDR3 protein: CASGLRGEETQYF
D gene: -
V gene: TRBV6-5
J gene: TRBJ2-5
clone size: -

CDR3 DNA: TGCGCCAGCAGCTTGGACGGCGGGCCACCGTACTTC
CDR3 protein: CASSLDGGPPYF
D gene: -
V gene: TRBV5-1
J gene: TRBJ2-7
clone size: -

CDR3 DNA: TGTGCCAGCAGCCGGAGGACTAGCAGAGACACAGATACGCAGTATTTT
CDR3 protein: CASSRRTSRDTDTQYF
D gene: TRBD2
V gene: TRBV7-9
J gene: TRBJ2-3
clone size: -

CDR3 DNA: TGTGCCAGCTCTGGACAAGACAATCAGCCCCAGCATTTT
CDR3 protein: CASSGQDNQPQHF
D gene: -
V gene: TRBV18
J gene: TRBJ1-5
clone size: few

CDR3 DNA: TGTGCCACCCAGGACAGCCCCTACGAGCAGTACTTC
CDR3 protein: CATQDSPYEQYF
D gene: -
V gene: TRBV27
J gene: TRBJ2-7
clone size: -

CDR3 DNA: TGTGCCAGCAGCTTGGTTTTTGGGGCTACTGAAGCTTTCTTT
CDR3 protein: CASSLVFGATEAFF
D gene: -
V gene: TRBV5-8
J gene: TRBJ1-1
clone size: few

CDR3 DNA: TGTGCCAGCTCAGCTGATACCCTAACCCTGTTTTTT
CDR3 protein: CASSADTLTLFF
D gene: -
V gene: TRBV18
J gene: TRBJ1-4
clone size: -

CDR3 DNA: TGTGCCTGGAGTGTACGTGACAGGATGAACACTGAAGCTTTCTTT
CDR3 protein: CAWSVRDRMNTEAFF
D gene: -
V gene: TRBV30
J gene: TRBJ1-1
clone size: -

CDR3 DNA: TGTGCCTGGAGCGCTCGGACAGGGTATTATCAGCCCCAGCATTTT
CDR3 protein: CAWSARTGYYQPQHF
D gene: TRBD1
V gene: TRBV30
J gene: TRBJ1-5
clone size: -

CDR3 DNA: TGCAGCGTTGAAAGGAAGAGGGACGAGCAGTACTTC
CDR3 protein: CSVERKRDEQYF
D gene: -
V gene: TRBV29-1
J gene: TRBJ2-7
clone size: -

CDR3 DNA: TGTGCCAGCAGCTTGGACGGCAGGGGGGCGGAGCAGTACTTC
CDR3 protein: CASSLDGRGAEQYF
D gene: -
V gene: TRBV5-5
J gene: TRBJ2-7
clone size: -

CDR3 DNA: TGCGCCAGCAGGATCGGGACTAGCGCTAACTACGAGCAGTACTTC
CDR3 protein: CASRIGTSANYEQYF
D gene: TRBD2
V gene: TRBV5-1
J gene: TRBJ2-7
clone size: -

CDR3 DNA: TGTGCCAGCGCCTTCGGTGGGAGTCTACGCGAGCAGTACTTC
CDR3 protein: CASAFGGSLREQYF
D gene: -
V gene: TRBV25-1
J gene: TRBJ2-7
clone size: -

CDR3 DNA: TGTGCCAGCAGCTTAGTGGGAGGGGACTATGGCTACACCTTC
CDR3 protein: CASSLVGGDYGYTF
D gene: -
V gene: TRBV7-8
J gene: TRBJ1-2
clone size: -

CDR3 DNA: TGTGCCAGCAGTTTTAGGGGAGAGACCCAGTACTTC
CDR3 protein: CASSFRGETQYF
D gene: -
V gene: TRBV27
J gene: TRBJ2-5
clone size: -

CDR3 DNA: TGTGCCACCAGCAGAGCGGTCAGGGTGGACGAGCAGTACTTC
CDR3 protein: CATSRAVRVDEQYF
D gene: -
V gene: TRBV15
J gene: TRBJ2-7
clone size: -

CDR3 DNA: TGTGCCAGTAGTATAGGGACAGGGTCTAGCACAGATACGCAGTATTTT
CDR3 protein: CASSIGTGSSTDTQYF
D gene: TRBD1
V gene: TRBV19
J gene: TRBJ2-3
clone size: -

CDR3 DNA: TGTGCCAGCAGCTCCCCACGTAGCCCGAGGGAGCTGTTTTTT
CDR3 protein: CASSSPRSPRELFF
D gene: -
V gene: TRBV7-2
J gene: TRBJ2-2
clone size: -

CDR3 DNA: TGCGCCAGCAGTGAGTCCCCTAGCGAAGGCTACAATGAGCAGTTCTTC
CDR3 protein: CASSESPSEGYNEQFF
D gene: -
V gene: TRBV10-1
J gene: TRBJ2-1
clone size: -

CDR3 DNA: TGTGCCAGCAGCCAGGGGACTAGCGTTTACAATGAGCAGTTCTTC
CDR3 protein: CASSQGTSVYNEQFF
D gene: TRBD2
V gene: TRBV14
J gene: TRBJ2-1
clone size: -

CDR3 DNA: TGTGCCAGCAGCTTGTCACGGCGGAGCTATGAAAAACTGTTTTTT
CDR3 protein: CASSLSRRSYEKLFF
D gene: -
V gene: TRBV5-8
J gene: TRBJ1-4
clone size: -

CDR3 DNA: TGTGCCAGCACTACACAGGGGAATTACTACGAGCAGTACTTC
CDR3 protein: CASTTQGNYYEQYF
D gene: TRBD1
V gene: TRBV2
J gene: TRBJ2-7
clone size: -